The T cell receptor beta chain described here comes from a study of graft-versus-host responses after intestinal transplantation. Study-wide results and limits: Recipient marrow harbored GvH clones, some of which surfaced first in ileum or blood.

Each mixed lymphocyte reaction held some 200,000 CFSE-labeled responders and some 200,000 irradiated violet-dye-labeled stimulators. V lost 2 bases to trimming and J lost 0 bases, with 14 bases between them. This CDR3 contains 17 residues. Germline CDR1 SGHDT, CDR2 YYEEEE. Libraries were prepared by immunoSEQ multiplex PCR; TCRdb keeps only in-frame clonotypes and omits some of them. The sample records roughly 20,000 clones, roughly 41% being singletons. This chain connects TRBV5-6 to TRBJ1-4, with a tentative D call TRBD1 (6 bases). Here the sequenced sample was alloreactive CD8+ T cells from a mixed lymphocyte reaction culture, taken before intestinal transplant. The subset denotes: CFSE-low proliferating T cells sorted from roughly six-day pre-transplant mixed lymphocyte reaction (GvH or HvG direction). This clonotype originated in a human patient who received an intestinal transplant. CDR3 DNA: TGTGCCAGCAGCTTATTACAGGGTTCTTCAACTAATGAAAAACTGTTTTTT. As protein: CASSLLQGSSTNEKLFF.